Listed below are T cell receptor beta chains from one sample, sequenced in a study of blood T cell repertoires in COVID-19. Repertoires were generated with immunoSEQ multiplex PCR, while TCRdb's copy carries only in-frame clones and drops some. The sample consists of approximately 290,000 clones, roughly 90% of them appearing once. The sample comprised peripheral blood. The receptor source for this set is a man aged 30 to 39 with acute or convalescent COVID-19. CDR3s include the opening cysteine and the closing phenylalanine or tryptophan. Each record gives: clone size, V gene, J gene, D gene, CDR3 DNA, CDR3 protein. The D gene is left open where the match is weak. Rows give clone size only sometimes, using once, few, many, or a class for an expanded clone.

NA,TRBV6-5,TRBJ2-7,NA,TGTGCCAGCGGAGGGAACTCCTACGAGCAGTACTTC,CASGGNSYEQYF
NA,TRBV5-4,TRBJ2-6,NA,TGTGCCAGCAGCTTTGGGCCCGCGACAGGGACTTCTGGGGCCAACGTCCTGACTTTC,CASSFGPATGTSGANVLTF
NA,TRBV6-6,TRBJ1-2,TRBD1,TGTGCCAGCAGCCCTACAGGGGATTATGGCTACACCTTC,CASSPTGDYGYTF
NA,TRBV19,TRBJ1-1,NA,TGTGCCAGTAGTATACAGGATTGGGTGTACACTGAAGCTTTCTTT,CASSIQDWVYTEAFF
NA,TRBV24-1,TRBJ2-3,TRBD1,TGTGCCACCAGTGGCGCCGGGACAGGGGGGTATACGCAGTATTTT,CATSGAGTGGYTQYF
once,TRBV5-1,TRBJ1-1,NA,TGCGCCAGCACCTTGGGGATCGGGATGAACACTGAAGCTTTCTTT,CASTLGIGMNTEAFF
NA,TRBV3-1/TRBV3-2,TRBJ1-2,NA,TGTGCCAGCAGCCAAGCTACGGGCTACACCTTC,CASSQATGYTF
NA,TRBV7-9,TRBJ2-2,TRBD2,TGTGCCAGCACCCTGACGGGGGGGTCCGGGGAGCTGTTTTTT,CASTLTGGSGELFF
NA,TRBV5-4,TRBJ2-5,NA,TGTGCCAGCAGCTCCCCCTCCACTAAAGAGACCCAGTACTTC,CASSSPSTKETQYF
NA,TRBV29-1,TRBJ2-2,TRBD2,TGCAGCGTCACCTCCGGGGGGAGGAACACCGGGGAGCTGTTTTTT,CSVTSGGRNTGELFF
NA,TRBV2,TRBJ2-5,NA,TGTGCCAGCTTTAGGATAAGCGGGCTAGAGACCCAGTACTTC,CASFRISGLETQYF
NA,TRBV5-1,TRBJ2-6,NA,TGCGCCAGCAGCCAAACAAGCTCTGGGGCCAACGTCCTGACTTTC,CASSQTSSGANVLTF
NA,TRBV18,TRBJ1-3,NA,TGTGCCAGCTCAAAGGCCCCGGGGGGAGACTCTGGAAACACCATATATTTT,CASSKAPGGDSGNTIYF
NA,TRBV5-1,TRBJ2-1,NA,TGCGCCAGCAGCTTGGCACTAGCTAGAAATGAGCAGTTCTTC,CASSLALARNEQFF
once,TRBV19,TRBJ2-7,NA,TGTGCCAGTAGTCAGACAGCAGCCTACGAGCAGTACTTC,CASSQTAAYEQYF
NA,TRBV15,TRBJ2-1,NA,TGTGCCACCAGCAGAGATCGAGGCTCCTACAATGAGCAGTTCTTC,CATSRDRGSYNEQFF
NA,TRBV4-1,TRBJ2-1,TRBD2,TGCGCCAGCAGCCAAGGACGAAGCGGGGGTTCCTACAATGAGCAGTTCTTC,CASSQGRSGGSYNEQFF
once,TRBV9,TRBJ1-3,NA,TGTGCCAGCAGCGTAGATACGGGATTCTCTGGAAACACCATATATTTT,CASSVDTGFSGNTIYF